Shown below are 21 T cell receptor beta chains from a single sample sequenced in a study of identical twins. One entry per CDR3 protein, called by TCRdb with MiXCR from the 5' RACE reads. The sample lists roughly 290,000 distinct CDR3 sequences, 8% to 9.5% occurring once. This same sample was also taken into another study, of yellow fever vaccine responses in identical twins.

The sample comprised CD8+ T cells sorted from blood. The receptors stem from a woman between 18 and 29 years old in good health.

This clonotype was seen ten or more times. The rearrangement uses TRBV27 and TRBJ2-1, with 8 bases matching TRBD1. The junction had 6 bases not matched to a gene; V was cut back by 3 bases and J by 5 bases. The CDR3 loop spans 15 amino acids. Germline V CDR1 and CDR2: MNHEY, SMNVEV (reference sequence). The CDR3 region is CASSLTGAHHNEQFF. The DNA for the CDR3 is TGTGCCAGCAGTTTGACAGGGGCCCATCACAATGAGCAGTTCTTC.

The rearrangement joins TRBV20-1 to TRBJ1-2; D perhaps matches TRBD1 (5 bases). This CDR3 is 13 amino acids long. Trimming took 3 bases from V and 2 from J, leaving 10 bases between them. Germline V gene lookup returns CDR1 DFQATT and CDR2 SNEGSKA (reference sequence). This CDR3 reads CSARGEANYGYTF. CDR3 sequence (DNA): TGCAGTGCTAGGGGGGAAGCGAACTATGGCTACACCTTC.

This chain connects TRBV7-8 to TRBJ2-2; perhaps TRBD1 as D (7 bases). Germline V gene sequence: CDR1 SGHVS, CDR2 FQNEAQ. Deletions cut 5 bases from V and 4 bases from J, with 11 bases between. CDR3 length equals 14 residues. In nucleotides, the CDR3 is TGTGCCAGCAGCGCAGGGGGGAGCACCGGGGAGCTGTTTTTT. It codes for CASSAGGSTGELFF.

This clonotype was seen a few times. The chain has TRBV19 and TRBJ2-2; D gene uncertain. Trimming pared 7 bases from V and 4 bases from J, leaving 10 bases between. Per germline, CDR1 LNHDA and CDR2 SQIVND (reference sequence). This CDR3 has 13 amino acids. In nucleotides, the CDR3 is TGTGCCAGTACCAGTACTATCACCGGGGAGCTGTTTTTT. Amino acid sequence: CASTSTITGELFF.

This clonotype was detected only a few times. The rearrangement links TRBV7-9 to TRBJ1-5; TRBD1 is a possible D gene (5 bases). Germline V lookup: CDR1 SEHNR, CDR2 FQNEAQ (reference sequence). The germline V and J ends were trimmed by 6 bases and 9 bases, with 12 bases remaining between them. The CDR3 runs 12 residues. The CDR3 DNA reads TGTGCCAGCAGTCAGGAGGGGAGGCCCCAGCATTTT. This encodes CASSQEGRPQHF.

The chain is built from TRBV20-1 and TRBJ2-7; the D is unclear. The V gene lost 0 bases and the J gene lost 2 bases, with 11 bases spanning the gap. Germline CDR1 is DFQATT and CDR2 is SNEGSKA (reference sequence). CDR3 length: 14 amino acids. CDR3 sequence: CSARDQQATYEQYF. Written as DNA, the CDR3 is TGCAGTGCTAGAGATCAGCAAGCAACCTACGAGCAGTACTTC.

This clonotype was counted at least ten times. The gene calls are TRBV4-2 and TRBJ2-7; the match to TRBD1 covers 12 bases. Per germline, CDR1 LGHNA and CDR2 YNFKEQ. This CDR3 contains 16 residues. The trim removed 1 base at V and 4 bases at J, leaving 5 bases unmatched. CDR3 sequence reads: CASSQVEGQGAYEQYF. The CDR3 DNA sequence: TGTGCCAGCAGCCAAGTTGAGGGACAGGGGGCTTACGAGCAGTACTTC.

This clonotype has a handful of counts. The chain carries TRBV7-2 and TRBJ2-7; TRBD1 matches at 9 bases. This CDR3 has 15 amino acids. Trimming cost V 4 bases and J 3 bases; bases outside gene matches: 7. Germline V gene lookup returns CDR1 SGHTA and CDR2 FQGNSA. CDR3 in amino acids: CASSSYRDRDYEQYF. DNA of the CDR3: TGTGCCAGCAGCTCCTACCGGGACAGGGACTACGAGCAGTACTTC.

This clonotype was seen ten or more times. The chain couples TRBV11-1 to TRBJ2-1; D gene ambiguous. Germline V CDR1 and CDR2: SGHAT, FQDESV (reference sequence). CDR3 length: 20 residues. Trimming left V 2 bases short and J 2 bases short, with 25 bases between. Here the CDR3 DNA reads TGTGCCAGCAGCTTAAAGAGTGAGGCTGCTGATCGTGGAGCCTACAATGAGCAGTTCTTC. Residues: CASSLKSEAADRGAYNEQFF. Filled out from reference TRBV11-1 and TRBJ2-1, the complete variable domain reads EAEVAQSPRYKITEKSQAVAFWCDPISGHATLYWYRQILGQGPELLVQFQDESVVDDSQLPKDRFSAERLKGVDSTLKIQPAELGDSAMYLCASSLKSEAADRGAYNEQFFGPGTRLTVL.

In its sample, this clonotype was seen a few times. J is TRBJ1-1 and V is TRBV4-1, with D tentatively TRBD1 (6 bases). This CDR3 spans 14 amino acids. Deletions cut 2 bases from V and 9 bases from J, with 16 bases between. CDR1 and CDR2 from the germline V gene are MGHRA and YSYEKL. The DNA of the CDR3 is TGCGCCAGCAGCCAACTCCTAGGACAGACCCAAGCTTTCTTT. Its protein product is CASSQLLGQTQAFF.

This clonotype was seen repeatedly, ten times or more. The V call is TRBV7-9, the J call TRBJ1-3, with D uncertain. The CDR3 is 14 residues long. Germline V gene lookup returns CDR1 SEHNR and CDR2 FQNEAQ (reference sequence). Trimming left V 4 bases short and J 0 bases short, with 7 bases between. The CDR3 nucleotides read TGTGCCAGCAGCTCAGAGAACTCTGGAAACACCATATATTTT. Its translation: CASSSENSGNTIYF.

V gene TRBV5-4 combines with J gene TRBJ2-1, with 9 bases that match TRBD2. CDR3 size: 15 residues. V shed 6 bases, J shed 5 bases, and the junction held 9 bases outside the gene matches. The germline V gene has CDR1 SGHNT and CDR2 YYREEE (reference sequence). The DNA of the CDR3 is TGTGCCAGCACCATATTTCTAGCGGGAAACAATGAGCAGTTCTTC. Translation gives CASTIFLAGNNEQFF.

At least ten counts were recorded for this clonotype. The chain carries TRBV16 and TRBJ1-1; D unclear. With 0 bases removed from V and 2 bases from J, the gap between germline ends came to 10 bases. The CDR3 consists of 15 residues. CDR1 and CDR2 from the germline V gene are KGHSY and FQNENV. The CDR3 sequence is CASSQSMGLNTEAFF. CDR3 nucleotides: TGTGCCAGCAGCCAATCTATGGGTCTTAACACTGAAGCTTTCTTT.

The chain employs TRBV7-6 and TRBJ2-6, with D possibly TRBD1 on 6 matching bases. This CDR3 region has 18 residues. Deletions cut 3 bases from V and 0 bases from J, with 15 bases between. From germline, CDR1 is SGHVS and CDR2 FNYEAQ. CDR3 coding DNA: TGTGCCAGCAGCTTGGGGCAGGGGATTCACTCTGGGGCCAACGTCCTGACTTTC. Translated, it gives CASSLGQGIHSGANVLTF.

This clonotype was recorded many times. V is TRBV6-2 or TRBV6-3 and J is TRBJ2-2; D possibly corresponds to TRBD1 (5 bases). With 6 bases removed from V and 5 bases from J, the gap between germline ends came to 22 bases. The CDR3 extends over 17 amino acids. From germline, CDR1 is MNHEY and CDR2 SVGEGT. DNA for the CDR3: TGTGCCAGCAGACCCAATTCAGGGTCGAGTTTGACCGGGGAGCTGTTTTTT. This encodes CASRPNSGSSLTGELFF.

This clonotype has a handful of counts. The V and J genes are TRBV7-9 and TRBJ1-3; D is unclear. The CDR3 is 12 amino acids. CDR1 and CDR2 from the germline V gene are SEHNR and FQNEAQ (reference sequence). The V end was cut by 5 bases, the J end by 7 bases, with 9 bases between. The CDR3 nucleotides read TGTGCCAGCAGCCTCGACCTGAACACCATATATTTT. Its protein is CASSLDLNTIYF.

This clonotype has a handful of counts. In DNA, the CDR3 is TGTGCCAGCAGTTACGTGGGGACAGGGGACCATGGCTACACCTTC. It translates to CASSYVGTGDHGYTF. This chain links TRBV6-5 with TRBJ1-2; 10 nucleotides align to TRBD1. The germline CDR1 and CDR2 sequences are MNHEY and SVGAGI. The V and J ends lost 2 bases and 6 bases, in that order; junction bases with no gene match: 6. CDR3 size: 15 residues.

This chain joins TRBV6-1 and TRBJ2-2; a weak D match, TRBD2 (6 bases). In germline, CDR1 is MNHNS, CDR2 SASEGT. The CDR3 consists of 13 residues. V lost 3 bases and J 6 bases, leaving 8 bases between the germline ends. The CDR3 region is CASSDPGAGELFF. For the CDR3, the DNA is TGTGCCAGCAGTGACCCGGGGGCCGGGGAGCTGTTTTTT.

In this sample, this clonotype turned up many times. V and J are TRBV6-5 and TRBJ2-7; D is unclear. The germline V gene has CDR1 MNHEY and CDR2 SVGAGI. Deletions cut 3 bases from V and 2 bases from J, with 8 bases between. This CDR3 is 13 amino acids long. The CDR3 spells CASSYTQTYEQYF. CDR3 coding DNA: TGTGCCAGCAGTTATACACAGACCTACGAGCAGTACTTC.

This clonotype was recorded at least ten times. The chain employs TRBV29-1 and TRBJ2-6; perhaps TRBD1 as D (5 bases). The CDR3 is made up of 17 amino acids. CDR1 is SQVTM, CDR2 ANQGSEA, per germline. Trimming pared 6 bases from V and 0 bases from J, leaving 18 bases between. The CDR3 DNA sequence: TGCAGCGTAGATCAGGGTCCCGACGACTCTGGGGCCAACGTCCTGACTTTC. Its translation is CSVDQGPDDSGANVLTF.

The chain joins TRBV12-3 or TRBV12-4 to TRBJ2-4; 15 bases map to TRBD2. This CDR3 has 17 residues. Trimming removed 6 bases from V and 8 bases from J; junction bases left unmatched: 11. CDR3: CASSDGLAGGPHDIQYF. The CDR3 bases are TGTGCCAGCAGCGACGGACTAGCGGGAGGGCCCCACGACATTCAGTACTTC.